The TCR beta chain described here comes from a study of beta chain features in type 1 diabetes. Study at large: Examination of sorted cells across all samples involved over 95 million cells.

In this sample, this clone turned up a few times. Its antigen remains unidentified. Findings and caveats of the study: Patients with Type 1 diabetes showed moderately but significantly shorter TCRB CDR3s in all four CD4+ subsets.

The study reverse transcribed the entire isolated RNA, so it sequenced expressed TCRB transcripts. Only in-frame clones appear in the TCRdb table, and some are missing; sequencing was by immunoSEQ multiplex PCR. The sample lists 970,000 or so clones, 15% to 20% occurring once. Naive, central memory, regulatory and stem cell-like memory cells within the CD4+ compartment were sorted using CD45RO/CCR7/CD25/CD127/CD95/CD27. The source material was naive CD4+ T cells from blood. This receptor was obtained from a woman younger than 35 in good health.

CDR3 residues: CASNHRTVGGTEAFF. The CDR3 nucleotides are TGTGCCAGTAATCATAGGACCGTGGGGGGCACTGAAGCTTTCTTT. This chain connects TRBV19 to TRBJ1-1; TRBD1 might be the D (5 bases). Trimming took off 7 bases at V and 4 bases at J, with 19 bases between the two ends. The CDR3 loop spans 15 amino acids. Germline V gene sequence: CDR1 LNHDA, CDR2 SQIVND (reference sequence).